This entry lists 16 T cell receptor beta chains sequenced from one sample in a study of Ad26.COV2.S vaccination and SARS-CoV-2 variants (dated by TCRdb to the early 2020s). The treatment or condition label, read with the paper, signifies: 15 to 20 received Ad26.COV2.S at low or high dose, single or two shots; 5 received placebo; per-sample allocation not given. Repertoires of vaccine and placebo recipients were sequenced from samples collected on day 63 after the first injection. Library generation was performed with the immunoSEQ multiplex PCR assay. Imported from immuneACCESS, the table was reduced by TCRdb to in-frame sequences with V and J called. These copies leave out some clones; in studies compared against another copy, an unresolved V gene accounts for under half, and the cause of the remainder is not known. The sample includes around 300,000 clones, with 88% observed a single time. Of the sample, 6.4% is held by the ten largest clones.

The material was peripheral blood, obtained in a trial of Ad26.COV2.S vaccine versus placebo. The receptors were gathered from a person aged 18-60 years who received the Ad26.COV2.S COVID-19 vaccine or a placebo.

The chain combines TRBV7-2 with TRBJ2-7; the match to TRBD2 covers 12 bases. The CDR3 loop spans 16 amino acids. Germline V gives CDR1 SGHTA, CDR2 FQGNSA. The junction had 5 bases not matched to a gene; V was cut back by 3 bases and J by 2 bases. The CDR3 region has the DNA TGTGCCAGCAGCTTCGACTCTAGCGGGAGGGCCTACGAGCAGTACTTC. Translating gives CASSFDSSGRAYEQYF.

J is TRBJ1-1 and V is TRBV27; 7 nucleotides match TRBD1. The CDR3 totals 14 residues. The V gene's germline CDR1 is MNHEY and CDR2 SMNVEV (reference sequence). Germline trimming cut 3 bases from V and 2 bases from J; bases unmatched to any gene: 3. CDR3 region: CASSLTGKNTEAFF. The CDR3, as DNA: TGTGCCAGCAGTTTGACAGGGAAAAACACTGAAGCTTTCTTT.

This clone was counted only a few times. V usage is TRBV12-5 and J usage is TRBJ2-1; 7 nucleotides agree with TRBD2. The CDR3 has 14 amino acids. With 1 base clipped from V and 6 bases from J, the junction kept 3 bases outside the gene matches. The germline gives CDR1 LGHNT, CDR2 FRNRAP. The DNA of the CDR3 is TGTGCTAGTGGTTTGGGGGGGAGGGTCAATGAGCAGTTCTTC. Amino acid sequence: CASGLGGRVNEQFF.

The J gene is TRBJ2-7, the V gene TRBV10-3, with 9 nucleotides matching TRBD2. The trim removed 0 bases at V and 4 bases at J, leaving 7 bases unmatched. Germline V lookup: CDR1 ENHRY, CDR2 SYGVKD. CDR3 length equals 16 residues. The CDR3 loop reads CAISESGGRGAYEQYF. Here the CDR3 DNA reads TGTGCCATCAGTGAGTCGGGCGGGAGGGGCGCTTACGAGCAGTACTTC.

The rearrangement links TRBV18 to TRBJ1-1; 10 positions match TRBD1. The CDR3 sequence is 16 residues long. V gave up 6 bases and J gave up 3 bases; unmatched junction bases: 10. Germline CDR1 is KGHSH and CDR2 is LQKENI. For the CDR3, the DNA is TGTGCCAGCTCTAACTACGGGACAGGGGCCGACACTGAAGCTTTCTTT. Translation: CASSNYGTGADTEAFF.

Only one count was recorded for this clone. This chain uses TRBV27 with TRBJ1-1; weak D call: TRBD1 (5 bases). Germline loops: CDR1 MNHEY, CDR2 SMNVEV (reference sequence). The CDR3 sequence is 13 residues long. The ends were cut back, 6 bases at V and 11 bases at J, with 19 bases in the middle. DNA of the CDR3: TGTGCCAGCAGCTATCAAAGGGGCCCTAAGGCTTTCTTT. Translation: CASSYQRGPKAFF.

The chain employs TRBV11-2 and TRBJ2-3, with a weak D call TRBD2 (6 bases). V lost 4 bases and J 0 bases, leaving 14 bases between the germline ends. This CDR3 has 16 residues. CDR1 is SGHAT and CDR2 is FQNNGV in the germline V gene. CDR3 nucleotides: TGTGCCAGCAGCTCTCAACCAGGGACTAGCACAGATACGCAGTATTTT. Translation gives CASSSQPGTSTDTQYF.

The V call is TRBV9, the J call TRBJ1-2, with 8 bases that match TRBD1. Germline CDR1 reads SGDLS; CDR2 reads YYNGEE. V lost 2 bases, J lost 4 bases, and 19 bases stayed unmatched. The CDR3 sequence is 19 residues long. In nucleotides, the CDR3 is TGTGCCAGCAGCGTGAACCGACCGGGACAGGACCAACTAGGCTATGGCTACACCTTC. Its translation is CASSVNRPGQDQLGYGYTF.

CDR3 nucleotides: TGTGCCAGCAGCAGACTCGGGGAGCAGTTCTTC. It encodes CASSRLGEQFF. The chain is built from TRBV9 and TRBJ2-1; D gene uncertain. Germline CDR1 and CDR2: SGDLS and YYNGEE. The CDR3 contains 11 residues. Trimming pared 4 bases from V and 10 bases from J, leaving 9 bases between.

The rearrangement uses TRBV7-2 and TRBJ2-1; TRBD2 matches at 10 bases. This CDR3 region has 18 residues. Germline V gives CDR1 SGHTA, CDR2 FQGNSA. The trim removed 5 bases at V and 6 bases at J, leaving 16 bases unmatched. This CDR3 reads CASSPVAASGRIGNEQFF. CDR3 DNA: TGTGCCAGCAGCCCAGTTGCGGCTAGCGGGAGAATCGGCAATGAGCAGTTCTTC.

The chain joins TRBV4-3 to TRBJ1-6; D is undetermined. The ends were cut back, 0 bases at V and 5 bases at J, with 8 bases in the middle. CDR1 LGHNA and CDR2 YSLEER come from the germline V gene. There are 15 residues in the CDR3. This CDR3 reads CASSQESGNNSPLHF. In DNA, the CDR3 is TGCGCCAGCAGCCAAGAATCAGGAAATAATTCACCCCTCCACTTT.

V and J are TRBV5-6 and TRBJ2-2; 10 nucleotides agree with TRBD2. Trimming at V came to 0 bases and at J to 6 bases, leaving 5 bases not matched to a gene. Germline CDR1 SGHDT, CDR2 YYEEEE. The CDR3 loop spans 16 amino acids. Here the CDR3 DNA reads TGTGCCAGCAGCTTGGTCTCTAGCGGGAGTTCCGGGGAGCTGTTTTTT. Translation gives CASSLVSSGSSGELFF.

This sequence joins TRBV3-1 (or the pseudogene TRBV3-2) and TRBJ1-5; 7 bases line up with TRBD1. V was clipped by 1 base and J by 9 bases; unmatched bases: 6. Germline V lookup: CDR1 LGHDT, CDR2 YNNKEL (reference sequence). This CDR3 is built from 14 residues. CDR3 DNA sequence: TGTGCCAGCAGCCAAGGAAGGGGGCCGGGGCCCCAGCATTTT. As protein: CASSQGRGPGPQHF.

The chain carries TRBV18 and TRBJ1-3, with D possibly TRBD1 on 5 matching bases. The length of the CDR3 is 16 residues. V was shortened by 5 bases and J by 7 bases, with 21 bases between the two germline ends. In germline, CDR1 is KGHSH, CDR2 LQKENI. In nucleotides, the CDR3 is TGTGCCAGCTCATTCCTCTCAGGGATGCAAGCGAACACCATATATTTT. This sequence encodes CASSFLSGMQANTIYF.

The chain employs TRBV5-5 and TRBJ1-1; D not resolved. The CDR3 spans 13 residues. Germline values: CDR1 SGHKS, CDR2 YYEKEE (reference sequence). Trimming removed 1 base at V and 1 base at J, with 5 bases between. Here the CDR3 DNA reads TGTGCCAGCAGCTTGTGGGCGAACACTGAAGCTTTCTTT. This sequence encodes CASSLWANTEAFF.

The count of this clone is one. CDR3 DNA sequence: TGTGCCAGCAGGAGGGACAGGGCTAACTATGGCTACACCTTC. Residues: CASRRDRANYGYTF. V gene TRBV6-5 combines with J gene TRBJ1-2; TRBD1 matches at 9 bases. The CDR3 is made up of 14 amino acids. V was pared by 6 bases and J by 0 bases, with 2 bases of the junction left unmatched. Germline loops: CDR1 MNHEY, CDR2 SVGAGI.